The next 6 T cell receptor beta chains were all read from a single sample in a study of OX40 agonist ivuxolimab in advanced cancers. Libraries were prepared by immunoSEQ multiplex PCR; TCRdb keeps only in-frame clonotypes and omits some of them. The repertoire includes 30,000 to 35,000 clones, approximately 79% of them detected once, and 13% to 15% sits in the top ten. Material: CD4+ or CD8+ T cells sorted from blood, obtained in a trial of the OX40 agonist ivuxolimab. Receptors were obtained from an adult with an advanced solid tumor such as melanoma, head and neck, liver or kidney cancer.

This clone was observed a handful of times. The rearrangement joins TRBV4-1 to TRBJ1-4; the D gene is possibly TRBD1 (5 bases). The CDR3 runs to 16 residues. The germline gives CDR1 MGHRA, CDR2 YSYEKL. Trimming left V 6 bases short and J 6 bases short, with 20 bases between. The CDR3 DNA is TGCGCCAGCAGGCCATTATTTGAGCAAGGGGATGAAAAACTGTTTTTT. This sequence encodes CASRPLFEQGDEKLFF.

V gene TRBV5-5 combines with J gene TRBJ1-2, with TRBD1 identical over 8 bases. Losses at the gene ends were 2 bases for V and 3 bases for J; bases not matched to a gene: 3. There are 14 residues in the CDR3. CDR1 and CDR2 (germline): SGHKS, YYEKEE (reference sequence). The CDR3 bases are TGTGCCAGCAGCTTAGGACAGGGCGACTATGGCTACACCTTC. This codes for CASSLGQGDYGYTF. The full variable domain, with the rest looked up from reference TRBV5-5 and TRBJ1-2, is DAGVTQSPTHLIKTRGQQVTLRCSPISGHKSVSWYQQVLGQGPQFIFQYYEKEERGRGNFPDRFSARQFPNYSSELNVNALLLGDSALYLCASSLGQGDYGYTFGSGTRLTVV.

The V call is TRBV4-1, the J call TRBJ2-1, with D hard to call. V was pared by 4 bases and J by 2 bases, with 18 bases between. Looked up from germline, CDR1 is MGHRA and CDR2 is YSYEKL. The CDR3 contains 17 residues. The CDR3 DNA reads TGCGCCAGCAGCCCCTCTATTCGAGTGCCGGCCTACAATGAGCAGTTCTTC. Protein sequence: CASSPSIRVPAYNEQFF.

The chain recombines TRBV19 with TRBJ1-1; D not resolved. Germline CDR1 is LNHDA and CDR2 is SQIVND (reference sequence). The CDR3 has 14 amino acids. V lost 3 bases, J lost 2 bases, and 10 bases lay in between. CDR3 bases: TGTGCCAGTAGTATGAATCTCCCCAACACTGAAGCTTTCTTT. Translating gives CASSMNLPNTEAFF.

The chain recombines TRBV6-1 with TRBJ2-5; D possibly matches TRBD1 or TRBD2 (5 bases each). V lost 5 bases to trimming and J lost 0 bases, with 7 bases between them. This CDR3 comprises 13 residues. Germline V gives CDR1 MNHNS, CDR2 SASEGT. CDR3 in DNA: TGTGCCAGCAGTTGGGGGTACCAAGAGACCCAGTACTTC. This sequence encodes CASSWGYQETQYF.

This clone has a single count. The J gene is TRBJ2-5, the V gene TRBV6-1; the D gene could be TRBD1 or TRBD2 (5 bases each). The tail of the sequence fits TRBJ2-7 better, so the J call may be wrong. CDR3 length: 14 residues. Germline lookup yields CDR1 MNHNS and CDR2 SASEGT. CDR3 sequence (DNA): TGTGCCAGCAGTGAGCGATCTAGGGGAGTCGAGCAGTACTTC. Its protein is CASSERSRGVEQYF.